This TCR beta chain is from a study of radiotherapy plus CTLA-4 blockade in lung cancer. Study overall: Overall, approximately 17% of patients showed an objective response, while about 30% attained disease control. Study results and caveats: An expansion of tumor-derived TCR clones occurred in blood after radiotherapy plus ipilimumab. The best predictor of response was reported to be early blood T cell clone dynamics, with interferon-beta.

Concerning this clone itself: Its target is unknown.

Profiling relied on immunoSEQ multiplex PCR, and the TCRdb table lists in-frame clones only, not all of them. This sample has roughly 73,000 clones; roughly 84% occur once, and the top ten carry 40% to 45%. Ipilimumab CTLA-4 blockade and focal radiation were given to patients with chemo-refractory metastatic non-small-cell lung cancer. The sequence was collected from a human donor with non-small cell lung cancer that progressed on radiotherapy plus ipilimumab. The sample consisted of peripheral blood, taken from a patient treated with radiotherapy plus ipilimumab.

CDR3 protein: CASILEGGGELFF. As DNA, the CDR3 is TGTGCCAGCATCCTTGAGGGGGGCGGGGAGCTGTTTTTT. The chain links TRBV7-9 to TRBJ2-2; D tentatively reads TRBD1 or TRBD2 (6 bases each). V was cut by 7 bases and J by 7 bases, with 13 bases left in between. The length of the CDR3 is 13 residues. Germline CDR1 is SEHNR and CDR2 is FQNEAQ (reference sequence).